This T cell receptor beta chain appears in the sequencing data of a study of PD-1 blockade in classical Hodgkin lymphoma. Assay used: immunoSEQ multiplex PCR; TCRdb lists only in-frame clones, some missing. The data hold about 19,000 clones, with 70% to 90% observed a single time. Every patient was affected by relapse after autologous stem cell transplantation, while exposure to brentuximab vedotin was not uniform. The sample was peripheral blood mononuclear cells (PBMCs), taken before the second cycle of nivolumab. This TCR came from a human donor with classical Hodgkin lymphoma.

CDR3 protein: CASSMPSGGTTDTQYF. The CDR3 DNA reads as TGTGCCAGTAGTATGCCTAGCGGGGGGACCACAGATACGCAGTATTTT. V is TRBV19 and J is TRBJ2-3, with 11 positions matching TRBD2. The CDR3 runs 16 residues. V lost 3 bases, J lost 2 bases, and 4 bases stayed unmatched. In germline, CDR1 is LNHDA, CDR2 SQIVND (reference sequence).